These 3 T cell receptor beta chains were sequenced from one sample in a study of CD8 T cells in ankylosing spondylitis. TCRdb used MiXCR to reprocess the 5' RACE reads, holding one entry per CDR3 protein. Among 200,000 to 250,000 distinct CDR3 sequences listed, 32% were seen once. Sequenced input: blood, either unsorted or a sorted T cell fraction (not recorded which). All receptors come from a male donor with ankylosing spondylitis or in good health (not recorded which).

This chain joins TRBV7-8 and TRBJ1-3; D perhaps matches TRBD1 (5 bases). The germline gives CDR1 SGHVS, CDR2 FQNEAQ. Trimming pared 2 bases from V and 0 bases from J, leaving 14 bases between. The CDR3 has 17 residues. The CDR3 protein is CASSLYPRASSGNTIYF. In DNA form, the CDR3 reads TGTGCCAGCAGCTTATATCCCAGGGCCAGCTCTGGAAACACCATATATTTT.

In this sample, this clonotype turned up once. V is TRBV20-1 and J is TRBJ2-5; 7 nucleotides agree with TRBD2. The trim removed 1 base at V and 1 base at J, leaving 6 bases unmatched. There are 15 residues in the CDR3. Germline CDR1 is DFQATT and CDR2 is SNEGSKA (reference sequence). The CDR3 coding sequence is TGCAGTGCTAGAGCCGCGGGGGAAGCCCAAGAGACCCAGTACTTC. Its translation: CSARAAGEAQETQYF.

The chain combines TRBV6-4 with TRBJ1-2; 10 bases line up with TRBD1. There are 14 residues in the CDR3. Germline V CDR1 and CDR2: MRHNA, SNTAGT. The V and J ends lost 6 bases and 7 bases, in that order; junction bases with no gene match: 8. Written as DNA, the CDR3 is TGTGCCAGCAGCCAGACAGGGGGCGCGACTGGCTACACCTTC. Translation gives CASSQTGGATGYTF.